This T cell receptor beta chain was documented in a study of response to subunit inactivated influenza vaccine. General study results and limits: Authors suggested that a seasonal influenza vaccination recruits few new T cells each time.

TCRdb re-derived calls from the RT-PCR reads in MiXCR, one entry per CDR3 protein. The sample contains about 650,000 distinct CDR3 sequences, around 15% of which appear only once. The CDR3 runs 13 residues. Turning to this clonotype: What it recognizes is unknown. The germline gene is not matched at one end of the junction; a read error may be the cause.

The genes are TRBV12-3 or TRBV12-4 and TRBJ2-7; D remains unclear. The sample was PBMCs from blood, taken 14 to 15 days before vaccination. This clonotype was sampled from a man aged 45-60 years who received an inactivated influenza vaccine. The chain's CDR3 is CASSLGQYYEHYF. In nucleotides, the CDR3 is TGTGCCAGCAGTTTAGGTCAGTACTACGAGCATTACTTC.